This T cell receptor (beta chain) was obtained from a study of response to subunit inactivated influenza vaccine (dated by TCRdb to the late 2010s). Notes on the research overall: To follow how T cells responded to a trivalent subunit inactivated influenza vaccine, the researchers relied on deep quantitative profiling of the T cell receptor repertoire. Beyond this particular receptor, the publication reports: The authors suggested that each seasonal influenza vaccination may recruit only a limited number of new T cells.

Of note for this clonotype: The target of this receptor is not known. Per-nucleotide qualities are absent, and no much larger clonotype sits a single base away.

Library generation was performed with RT-PCR. The sample was run on an Illumina HiSeq 2500. TCRdb reanalyzed the raw reads on its own, using fastp at Q25 for trimming and MiXCR for clone calling, and kept in-frame beta chains. Every CDR3 protein is listed once, alongside the most common genes and DNA of its rows. For this sample there are 500,000 to 750,000 distinct CDR3 sequences; around 15% appear just once. The ten largest clonotypes hold around 10% of the sample. The germline V gene provides CDR1 SGHVS and CDR2 FQNEAQ. Germline trimming amounts to 4 bases on V and 5 bases on J, with 10 as the count of junction bases outside the gene matches. Its CDR3 holds 16 amino acids, cysteine through phenylalanine. The CDR3 DNA has 48 bases and is translated from base 1.

The specimen was PBMCs from blood, collected approximately 13 days after vaccination. Here the chain combines TRBV7-8 and TRBJ2-3; a stretch of 9 junction bases matches TRBD1. This TCR was sampled from a man aged 45-60 years who received an inactivated influenza vaccine. Donor details come from another sample of the same person, matched by shared clones. CDR3 loop: CASSSEQGALVDTQYF. In nucleotide form, the sequence is TGTGCCAGCAGCTCAGAACAGGGGGCTTTGGTAGATACGCAGTATTTT.